This T cell receptor (beta chain) was obtained from a study of regulatory T cells in long-lasting Graves disease. Study-wide findings and caveats: Accuracy may have been reduced by the small sample size.

Arm-PCR of CDR3 regions and iRepertoire HTBI primers were the basis on which TCR beta libraries were built. Authors' methods: Identification of gene segments yielded around 64 TRBV and about 14 TRBJ across samples. TCRdb analysed the multiplex PCR reads with MiXCR anew, one entry per CDR3 protein. The V and J calls come from TCRdb's annotation, not from the publication. The table includes fewer than 550,000 distinct CDR3 sequences, about 15% detected once. As to time point: newly diagnosed GD, antithyroid drugs for less than 3 months. RNA extracted from PBMCs served as the sequencing template. Notes on this clonotype: Its antigen is not identified.

A further study also used this sample, focusing on T cells in Graves' hyperthyroidism and ophthalmopathy. That work adds: HTBI primers were the set used in a first-round RT-PCR of the TCR CDR3.

The sample was peripheral blood mononuclear cells (PBMCs), taken at new diagnosis, from a patient treated with antithyroid drugs. This clonotype was sampled from a woman aged 40-65 years with Graves disease.

This CDR3 is CASSHGSGGSYNEQFF. The CDR3 DNA reads TGTGCCAGCAGCCACGGGAGCGGGGGGTCCTACAATGAGCAGTTCTTC. This rearrangement joins TRBV3-1 to TRBJ2-1; 9 bases are shared with TRBD2. V gave up 3 bases and J gave up 1 base; unmatched junction bases: 4. The CDR3 extends over 16 amino acids. The germline V gene has CDR1 LGHDT and CDR2 YNNKEL (reference sequence).